Listed here are 26 T cell receptor beta chains from one sample, sequenced in a study of yellow fever vaccine responses in identical twins. Via MiXCR, TCRdb re-called the RT-PCR reads, giving one row per CDR3 protein. The sample consists of more than 2,000 distinct CDR3 sequences, roughly nine tenths of them appearing once. The sequences come from T cells from blood (PBMCs), unsorted or a sorted subset (not recorded which), collected before or after yellow fever vaccination (not recorded which). The receptors were sampled from a woman aged 18-29 years who received the yellow fever vaccine.

The chain uses TRBV7-9 and TRBJ2-3; D unresolved. Germline V lookup: CDR1 SEHNR, CDR2 FQNEAQ (reference sequence). The CDR3 runs to 12 residues. V was shortened by 5 bases and J by 6 bases, with 9 bases between the two germline ends. The DNA for the CDR3 is TGTGCCAGCAGCGGAGAGGTGGATACGCAGTATTTT. Translation gives CASSGEVDTQYF.

In its sample, this clonotype was seen once. The rearrangement uses TRBV28 and TRBJ2-1, with 7 bases fitting TRBD2. Germline CDR1 is MDHEN and CDR2 is SYDVKM. The CDR3 has 14 amino acids. Losses at the gene ends were 6 bases for V and 4 bases for J; bases not matched to a gene: 6. For the CDR3, the DNA is TGTGCCAGCAGAGGAGCGGGACTTTACAATGAGCAGTTCTTC. Amino acid sequence: CASRGAGLYNEQFF.

The rearrangement uses TRBV27 and TRBJ2-4, with D uncertain. Trimming took 6 bases from V and 0 from J, leaving 27 bases between them. Germline V lookup: CDR1 MNHEY, CDR2 SMNVEV (reference sequence). The CDR3 has 20 amino acids. CDR3 sequence (DNA): TGTGCCAGCAGAATGTACTTAGGGCCACCGTCACCCCTAGCCAAAAACATTCAGTACTTC. Amino acids: CASRMYLGPPSPLAKNIQYF.

This chain uses TRBV6-4 with TRBJ2-1; D may be TRBD1 or TRBD2 (5 bases each). V lost 4 bases to trimming and J lost 6 bases, with 13 bases between them. Germline CDR1 reads MRHNA; CDR2 reads SNTAGT. The CDR3 has 14 residues. CDR3 bases: TGTGCCAGCAGTGTAGCAGGTGGGGGCAATGAGCAGTTCTTC. Translation: CASSVAGGGNEQFF.

The rearrangement joins TRBV7-8 to TRBJ2-5; unclear D gene. Germline values: CDR1 SGHVS, CDR2 FQNEAQ. This CDR3 region has 11 residues. Trimming shortened V by 7 bases and J by 3 bases, and 6 bases separated the two germline ends. The CDR3 DNA reads TGTGCCAGCACCATGGAAGAGACCCAGTACTTC. Its protein is CASTMEETQYF.

V usage is TRBV2 and J usage is TRBJ2-2; D remains unclear. Germline V gene data show CDR1 as SNHLY and CDR2 as FYNNEI. The germline V and J ends were trimmed by 8 bases and 1 base, with 14 bases remaining between them. The CDR3 length is 15 residues. In DNA form, the CDR3 reads TGTGCCAGCGAAGGTGGCAGATTGAACACCGGGGAGCTGTTTTTT. It codes for CASEGGRLNTGELFF.

V usage is TRBV6-5 and J usage is TRBJ2-1, with a possible D match to TRBD1 (6 bases). Trimming took 2 bases from V and 4 from J, leaving 9 bases between them. The germline V gene encodes CDR1 MNHEY and CDR2 SVGAGI. This CDR3 is built from 14 residues. CDR3: CASSYEDSYNEQFF. CDR3 bases: TGTGCCAGCAGTTACGAGGACAGTTACAATGAGCAGTTCTTC.

This clonotype was seen a few times. The V and J genes are TRBV15 and TRBJ2-2; no reliable D call. From germline, CDR1 is LNHNV and CDR2 YYDKDF (reference sequence). The V gene lost 3 bases and the J gene lost 1 base, with 6 bases spanning the gap. The CDR3 loop spans 14 amino acids. The CDR3 loop reads CATSRWGNTGELFF. In nucleotides, the CDR3 is TGTGCCACCAGCAGGTGGGGGAACACCGGGGAGCTGTTTTTT.

This clonotype occurred once. V gene TRBV2 combines with J gene TRBJ2-7, with 9 positions matching TRBD1. J was trimmed by 2 bases and V by 4 bases; bases with no gene match: 3. CDR1 SNHLY and CDR2 FYNNEI come from the germline V gene. The CDR3 extends over 14 amino acids. In nucleotides, the CDR3 is TGTGCCAGCAGTGGGGGACAGGGCCCCTACGAGCAGTACTTC. Protein: CASSGGQGPYEQYF.

The V call is TRBV5-1, the J call TRBJ2-7; the D gene could be TRBD1 or TRBD2 (5 bases each). V lost 3 bases and J lost 2, with 9 bases in between. Germline V gene lookup returns CDR1 SGHRS and CDR2 YFSETQ. CDR3 length: 13 amino acids. CDR3 residues: CASSWDGTYEQYF. The DNA for the CDR3 is TGCGCCAGCAGCTGGGACGGAACCTACGAGCAGTACTTC.

The chain couples TRBV29-1 to TRBJ2-1; TRBD2 matches 11 bases. Germline V gives CDR1 SQVTM, CDR2 ANQGSEA. The V segment lost 6 bases and the J segment 4 bases; nucleotides outside the gene matches: 8. The CDR3 contains 15 residues. The DNA for the CDR3 is TGCAGCGTGGATCCGGGACTAGCGGTTTACAATGAGCAGTTCTTC. Amino acid sequence: CSVDPGLAVYNEQFF.

The chain joins TRBV11-1 to TRBJ2-3; TRBD2 agrees at 9 bases. Germline assignment: CDR1 SGHAT and CDR2 FQDESV (reference sequence). The CDR3 spans 19 residues. V shed 4 bases, J shed 1 base, and the junction held 15 bases outside the gene matches. The CDR3 DNA sequence: TGTGCCAGCAGCTCGTTCCCGATTGCGACTAGCGGCCGCACAGATACGCAGTATTTT. Amino acid sequence: CASSSFPIATSGRTDTQYF.

The chain joins TRBV10-3 to TRBJ2-7; D remains unclear. The length of the CDR3 is 16 residues. Germline lookup yields CDR1 ENHRY and CDR2 SYGVKD. Trimming left V 2 bases short and J 0 bases short, with 14 bases between. CDR3 amino acids: CAISEVIDPLSYEQYF. The CDR3 nucleotides are TGTGCCATCAGTGAGGTGATTGATCCGCTCTCCTACGAGCAGTACTTC.

The chain has TRBV6-5 and TRBJ2-3; D gene uncertain. Between the trimmed V and J ends, which lost 4 bases and 2 bases, there was a span of 4 bases. The germline gives CDR1 MNHEY, CDR2 SVGAGI. The CDR3 sequence is 12 residues long. CDR3 in amino acids: CASSSNTDTQYF. In nucleotides, the CDR3 is TGTGCCAGCAGTTCAAACACAGATACGCAGTATTTT.

The chain is built from TRBV4-2 and TRBJ2-7; TRBD2 agrees at 8 bases. After removal of 0 bases from V and 5 bases from J, the junction contained 6 bases not matched to a gene. From germline, CDR1 is LGHNA and CDR2 YNFKEQ. The CDR3 length is 15 residues. The CDR3 here is CASSQDEAGVDEQYF. The CDR3 DNA is TGTGCCAGCAGCCAAGACGAAGCGGGAGTAGACGAGCAGTACTTC.

The CDR3 nucleotides read TGTGCCAGCAGCTCTATACAGGGTGGGAATACGCAGTATTTT. Translation: CASSSIQGGNTQYF. V usage is TRBV11-3 and J usage is TRBJ2-3; weak D call: TRBD1 (6 bases). V lost 4 bases and J 7 bases, leaving 15 bases between the germline ends. The CDR3 spans 14 residues. From germline, CDR1 is SGHNT and CDR2 YENEEA. The full variable domain, in which reference TRBV11-3 and TRBJ2-3 provide the parts outside the CDR3, is EAGVVQSPRYKIIEKKQPVAFWCNPISGHNTLYWYLQNLGQGPELLIRYENEEAVDDSQLPKDRFSAERLKGVDSTLKIQPAELGDSAVYLCASSSIQGGNTQYFGPGTRLTVL.

CDR3 in amino acids: CASSLARVHEQFF. CDR3 in DNA: TGTGCCAGCAGCTTAGCCAGGGTCCATGAGCAGTTCTTC. This chain connects TRBV7-2 to TRBJ2-1, with D perhaps matching TRBD1 (5 bases). This CDR3 contains 13 residues. The ends were cut back, 0 bases at V and 8 bases at J, with 8 bases in the middle. Germline V gene data show CDR1 as SGHTA and CDR2 as FQGNSA.

The rearrangement uses TRBV15 and TRBJ2-1, with 14 bases aligning to TRBD2. This CDR3 comprises 16 residues. Germline trimming cut 5 bases from V and 6 bases from J; bases unmatched to any gene: 6. CDR1 LNHNV and CDR2 YYDKDF come from the germline V gene (reference sequence). The CDR3 loop is CATSLQGLAGANEQFF. The CDR3 nucleotides are TGTGCCACCAGCTTACAGGGACTAGCGGGGGCCAATGAGCAGTTCTTC.

This chain links TRBV7-9 with TRBJ2-3; D gene unclear. Per germline, CDR1 SEHNR and CDR2 FQNEAQ (reference sequence). Trimming shortened V by 4 bases and J by 4 bases, and 9 bases separated the two germline ends. The CDR3 covers 13 residues. Here the CDR3 reads CASSYNAADTQYF. As DNA, the CDR3 is TGTGCCAGCAGCTATAATGCCGCAGATACGCAGTATTTT.

The chain uses TRBV4-1 and TRBJ2-5; 7 bases align to TRBD1. The CDR3 runs to 18 residues. Germline loops: CDR1 MGHRA, CDR2 YSYEKL. Trimming cost V 2 bases and J 0 bases; bases outside gene matches: 12. This CDR3 is CASSQQETGVRYQETQYF. The CDR3 DNA reads TGCGCCAGCAGCCAACAAGAAACAGGGGTGCGATACCAAGAGACCCAGTACTTC.

The rearrangement joins TRBV4-3 to TRBJ2-1; D remains unclear. The CDR3 has 15 residues. The V end lost 1 base, the J end lost 0 bases, and 7 bases lay between the germline ends. CDR1 LGHNA and CDR2 YSLEER come from the germline V gene. This CDR3 reads CASSQGFSSYNEQFF. CDR3 bases: TGCGCCAGCAGCCAAGGCTTCAGCTCCTACAATGAGCAGTTCTTC.

This clonotype was seen a few times. The chain carries TRBV11-2 and TRBJ2-1; TRBD1 aligns across 7 bases. This CDR3 comprises 15 residues. CDR1 and CDR2 (germline): SGHAT, FQNNGV. The V and J ends lost 4 bases and 2 bases, in that order; junction bases with no gene match: 5. Here the CDR3 DNA reads TGTGCCAGCAGCTCGAAGACAGGGACCTACAATGAGCAGTTCTTC. Encoded protein: CASSSKTGTYNEQFF.

The chain carries TRBV11-1 and TRBJ2-1; 9 nucleotides align to TRBD1. Germline V CDR1 and CDR2: SGHAT, FQDESV (reference sequence). This CDR3 has 16 residues. V gave up 4 bases and J gave up 4 bases; unmatched junction bases: 8. This CDR3 is CASSSTSGTGYNEQFF. The CDR3 nucleotides read TGTGCCAGCAGCTCCACCTCCGGGACAGGGTACAATGAGCAGTTCTTC.

This sequence joins TRBV4-1 and TRBJ1-1, with unresolved D. Germline V CDR1 and CDR2: MGHRA, YSYEKL. Trimming cost V 1 base and J 4 bases, with 13 bases left between them. The CDR3 spans 15 residues. This CDR3 is CASSQVSGLGTEAFF. CDR3 nucleotide sequence: TGCGCCAGCAGCCAAGTATCTGGCCTTGGCACTGAAGCTTTCTTT.

The gene calls are TRBV18 and TRBJ2-2, with D perhaps TRBD2 (5 bases). The CDR3 sequence is 18 residues long. Trimming removed 3 bases from V and 5 bases from J, with 22 bases in between. In germline, CDR1 is KGHSH, CDR2 LQKENI. CDR3 residues: CASSPSGRDIQRTGELFF. CDR3 sequence (DNA): TGTGCCAGCTCACCCTCGGGGAGAGACATTCAAAGGACCGGGGAGCTGTTTTTT.

This clonotype appeared once. This chain links TRBV29-1 with TRBJ2-5; D is undetermined. Germline V CDR1 and CDR2: SQVTM, ANQGSEA. The CDR3 covers 10 residues. With 5 bases removed from V and 2 bases from J, the gap between germline ends came to 3 bases. As DNA, the CDR3 is TGCAGCGTTAGACAAGAGACCCAGTACTTC. Protein: CSVRQETQYF.